The present entry profiles one T cell receptor (beta chain) with its context. Its target is not known. Through 5' RACE with UMI labels, the TRB cDNA libraries were prepared. TCRdb re-called the 5' RACE reads, yielding one record per CDR3 amino acid sequence without DNA. This sample's clone table lists 100,000 to 150,000 distinct CDR3 sequences. These data originate in a study of CXCR3-negative and CXCR3-positive naive CD8 T cells. The overall study: Some 150 million TRB reads were obtained in total, which works out to about 1.5 +/- 0.3 million per library.

The V gene's germline CDR1 is MNHEY and CDR2 SVGAGI. This CDR3 has 13 residues. Study-wide results and caveats: Naive cells that were CXCR3-positive had more hydrophobic TRB CDR3s (compared with CXCR3-negative naive cells). Whereas both naive subsets had comparably high diversity, memory CD8+ cells had much lower diversity.

Sequences were obtained from naive CXCR3+ CD8+ T cells from blood. Regarding subset: CD45RO-CCR7+CD27+CD95- naive CD8+ T cells expressing CXCR3 (TNR3+). This chain links TRBV6-5 with TRBJ2-7. The source of this sequence is a human donor in good health. Some clones in this sample may be carry-over from other donors' samples. The chain's CDR3 is CASSIQGLSEQYF.